This TCR beta chain originates from a study of shared clonotypes between healthy human individuals. Original processing notes: Junction-only sequences produced by ImmunoSEQ had no quality scores, so filtering differed. The table came from immunoSEQ multiplex PCR; TCRdb's copy has only in-frame clones and leaves some out. That table supplies the V and J calls and clone size; D and trimming were determined from the DNA. The repertoire holds more than 2,000,000 clones, with over 85% as singletons. Germline V gene sequence: CDR1 SGHAT, CDR2 FQNNGV. V lost 3 bases to trimming and J lost 8 bases; unmatched junction nucleotides: 2. The CDR3 sequence is 13 residues long. Regarding the study as a whole: What naive subsets generally showed was a larger estimated richness than memory subsets showed. Read depth was anticipated to influence clonotype sharing among donors.

About this clone itself: Antigen unknown. Different DNA sequences within this sample yield the same CDR3.

What was sequenced was naive CD4+ T cells from PBMCs. The subset was: CD45RA+ positively selected. The chain joins TRBV11-2 to TRBJ2-1, with TRBD1 matching 9 bases. This receptor was taken from a man aged 18 to 30 in good health. Some clones in this sample may be carry-over from other donors' samples. The CDR3 DNA is TGTGCCAGCAGCTTGGACAGGGGCGATGAGCAGTTCTTC. Protein: CASSLDRGDEQFF.